Included here is one T cell receptor beta chain sequence, with context. The antigen remains undetermined. This specimen belongs to a study of CD8+CD57+ T cells in acquired aplastic anemia. As for the study in general: The DNA of sorted CD4+ and CD8+ cells averaged approximately 3.4 ug. Notes on the study in general: Both patients and controls carried the same twenty-nine CD8+ CDR3 sequences. Between the patient and control groups, CD8+ Simpson's diversity did not differ significantly.

CDR1 and CDR2 from the germline V gene are ENHRY and SYGVKD. CDR3 size: 14 residues. Trimming removed 10 bases from V and 4 bases from J, with 20 bases in between. TCR beta VDJ and CDR3 profiles were obtained from a genomic DNA template. Via MiXCR, TCRdb re-called the reads, giving one row per CDR3 protein. The table lists about 160,000 distinct CDR3 sequences, around 43% of them singletons. Patients included in sequencing had previously demonstrated CD8+CD57+ cell expansion by flow cytometry. Each patient carried a diagnosis of severe acquired aplastic anemia. The receptor was derived from a human donor with aplastic anemia. V is TRBV10-3 and J is TRBJ2-7; D possibly corresponds to TRBD1 (6 bases). Material: sorted CD4+, CD8+, or CD8+CD57+ T cells (not recorded which) from PBMCs. The CDR3 reads CASSQVGGRYEQYF. The CDR3 coding sequence is TGTGCCAGCTCGCAAGTAGGGGGTCGGTACGAGCAGTACTTC.